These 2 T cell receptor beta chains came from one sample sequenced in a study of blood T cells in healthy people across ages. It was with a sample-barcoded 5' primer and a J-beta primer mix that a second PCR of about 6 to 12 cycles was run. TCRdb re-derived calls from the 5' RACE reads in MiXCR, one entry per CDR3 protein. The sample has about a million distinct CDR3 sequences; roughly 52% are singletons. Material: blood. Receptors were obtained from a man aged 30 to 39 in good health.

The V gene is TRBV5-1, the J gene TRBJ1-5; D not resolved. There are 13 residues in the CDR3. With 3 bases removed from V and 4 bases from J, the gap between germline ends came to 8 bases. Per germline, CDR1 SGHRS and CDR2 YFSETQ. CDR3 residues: CASSWSINQPQHF. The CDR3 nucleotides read TGCGCCAGCAGCTGGAGCATTAATCAGCCCCAGCATTTT.

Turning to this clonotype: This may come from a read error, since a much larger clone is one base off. CDR3 coding DNA: TGCAGTGCTAGAGAGGGCAGCCACGAGCAGTACTTC. It yields the protein CSAREGSHEQYF. V and J are TRBV20-1 and TRBJ2-7; D call uncertain. CDR1 DFQATT and CDR2 SNEGSKA come from the germline V gene (reference sequence). The CDR3 runs 12 residues. The V end was cut by 0 bases, the J end by 5 bases, with 8 bases between.